The next 32 T cell receptor beta chains were all read from a single sample in a study of T cell responses to AZD1222 COVID-19 vaccine. The data were produced by immunoSEQ multiplex PCR, yet TCRdb's version contains in-frame clones alone and is incomplete. The sample consists of fewer than 200,000 clones, around nine tenths of them appearing once. The source was peripheral blood, collected 28 days after the second dose of the MenACWY control vaccine. The receptors originated from an adult who received the MenACWY meningococcal vaccine as a control.

This chain connects TRBV7-9 to TRBJ2-1; 8 positions match TRBD2. The ends lost 2 bases at V and 6 bases at J; junction bases unmatched: 15. CDR3 length equals 18 residues. The V gene's germline CDR1 is SEHNR and CDR2 FQNEAQ (reference sequence). CDR3 sequence (DNA): TGTGCCAGCAGCTTAAGAGCGGGAGTCGGTCTGGTAGGCAATGAGCAGTTCTTC. Translation gives CASSLRAGVGLVGNEQFF.

This chain links TRBV4-2 with TRBJ2-2; 8 positions match TRBD2. The CDR3 runs 18 residues. CDR1 LGHNA and CDR2 YNFKEQ come from the germline V gene. With 1 base clipped from V and 0 bases from J, the junction kept 7 bases outside the gene matches. The CDR3 sequence: CASSQVGSGATNTGELFF. CDR3 bases: TGTGCCAGCAGCCAAGTGGGTAGCGGGGCTACGAACACCGGGGAGCTGTTTTTT.

This rearrangement joins TRBV25-1 to TRBJ2-5; D is undetermined. The CDR3 spans 17 residues. Trimming pared 4 bases from V and 2 bases from J, leaving 20 bases between. Germline values: CDR1 MGHDK, CDR2 SYGVNS. CDR3 DNA: TGTGCCAGCAGTGCCCGTTCATGGGTACGGAGACAAGAGACCCAGTACTTC. It translates to CASSARSWVRRQETQYF.

This clone was picked up one time. The rearrangement uses TRBV30 and TRBJ2-1; D remains ambiguous. The CDR3 is 14 residues long. The V end was cut by 2 bases, the J end by 4 bases, with 12 bases between. CDR1 and CDR2 (germline): GTSNPN, SVGIG (reference sequence). CDR3 protein: CAWSLRPLYNEQFF. CDR3 bases: TGTGCCTGGAGTCTCAGACCTCTTTACAATGAGCAGTTCTTC. The full variable domain, in which reference TRBV30 and TRBJ2-1 provide the parts outside the CDR3, is SQTIHQWPATLVQPVGSPLSLECTVEGTSNPNLYWYRQAAGRGLQLLFYSVGIGQISSEVPQNLSASRPQDRQFILSSKKLLLSDSGFYLCAWSLRPLYNEQFFGPGTRLTVL.

This rearrangement joins TRBV28 to TRBJ1-2; TRBD1 is a possible D gene (5 bases). V lost 8 bases and J 5 bases, leaving 18 bases between the germline ends. This CDR3 comprises 14 residues. Germline CDR1 reads MDHEN; CDR2 reads SYDVKM. Written as DNA, the CDR3 is TGTGCCAGCGGATGGGAGACAGAAGCTTATGGCTACACCTTC. The encoded protein is CASGWETEAYGYTF.

This chain uses TRBV4-2 with TRBJ2-7, with D uncertain. Looked up from germline, CDR1 is LGHNA and CDR2 is YNFKEQ. The CDR3 is 13 amino acids. The V end lost 4 bases, the J end lost 0 bases, and 7 bases lay between the germline ends. The CDR3 here is CASSPSPSYEQYF. The CDR3 region has the DNA TGTGCCAGCAGCCCGTCCCCCTCCTACGAGCAGTACTTC.

The V gene is TRBV29-1, the J gene TRBJ2-1; D possibly matches TRBD1 or TRBD2 (6 bases each). Per germline, CDR1 SQVTM and CDR2 ANQGSEA. Trimming took 5 bases from V and 8 from J, leaving 16 bases between them. This CDR3 is built from 13 residues. For the CDR3, the DNA is TGCAGCGTTCCTAGGGGGGACTTGCATGAGCAGTTCTTC. This encodes CSVPRGDLHEQFF.

The chain joins TRBV24-1 to TRBJ1-1; 7 positions match TRBD1. This CDR3 is built from 13 residues. J was trimmed by 4 bases and V by 6 bases; bases with no gene match: 4. Germline CDR1 reads KGHDR; CDR2 reads SFDVKD. The CDR3 DNA reads TGTGCCACCAGTCGCGCAGGGGGCACTGAAGCTTTCTTT. Translation gives CATSRAGGTEAFF.

V and J are TRBV5-1 and TRBJ2-1; D perhaps matches TRBD2 (6 bases). This CDR3 spans 16 amino acids. The V end lost 2 bases, the J end lost 10 bases, and 22 bases lay between the germline ends. Germline CDR1 is SGHRS and CDR2 is YFSETQ. CDR3 DNA sequence: TGCGCCAGCAGCTTCTCTGAGGTATCTAGCGCCCAGGAGCAGTTCTTC. This encodes CASSFSEVSSAQEQFF.

V gene TRBV28 combines with J gene TRBJ2-4; tentative D call: TRBD2 (5 bases). Germline V gives CDR1 MDHEN, CDR2 SYDVKM. The CDR3 has 14 amino acids. V lost 3 bases and J lost 7, with 13 bases in between. The chain's CDR3 is CASSFVDYRNIQYF. The CDR3 nucleotides are TGTGCCAGCAGTTTCGTAGACTACCGTAACATTCAGTACTTC.

The CDR3 here is CASSPRGEVGYGYTF. CDR3 bases: TGTGCCAGTAGTCCCCGAGGGGAAGTGGGCTATGGCTACACCTTC. The chain uses TRBV19 and TRBJ1-2, with TRBD1 as a possible D gene (5 bases). The CDR3 extends over 15 amino acids. Germline loops: CDR1 LNHDA, CDR2 SQIVND (reference sequence). With 5 bases removed from V and 4 bases from J, the gap between germline ends came to 17 bases.

This clone was counted once. The chain employs TRBV5-4 and TRBJ2-3, with 9 positions matching TRBD1. V lost 6 bases and J lost 4; bases outside the gene matches: 6. Germline loops: CDR1 SGHNT, CDR2 YYREEE (reference sequence). The CDR3 consists of 14 residues. Here the CDR3 DNA reads TGTGCCAGCACCCCGACAGGGGGGGCAGATACGCAGTATTTT. It translates to CASTPTGGADTQYF.

This chain uses TRBV29-1 with TRBJ2-5, with 9 bases identical to TRBD1. The junction had 6 bases not matched to a gene; V was cut back by 6 bases and J by 4 bases. Germline CDR1 is SQVTM and CDR2 is ANQGSEA. The CDR3 runs 13 residues. CDR3 protein: CSVGDRVGETQYF. CDR3 DNA: TGCAGCGTGGGGGACAGGGTGGGAGAGACCCAGTACTTC.

The chain carries TRBV19 and TRBJ1-1, with TRBD1 as a possible D gene (5 bases). The CDR3 length is 14 residues. V lost 3 bases to trimming and J lost 2 bases, with 10 bases between them. Germline lookup yields CDR1 LNHDA and CDR2 SQIVND (reference sequence). The CDR3 bases are TGTGCCAGTAGTATGGGGCAATTAAACACTGAAGCTTTCTTT. This gives the protein CASSMGQLNTEAFF.

The gene calls are TRBV9 and TRBJ1-2; TRBD1 might be the D (6 bases). Trimming removed 0 bases at V and 3 bases at J, with 12 bases between. CDR3 length: 15 amino acids. Germline V CDR1 and CDR2: SGDLS, YYNGEE. As DNA, the CDR3 is TGTGCCAGCAGCGTAGAACAGGGACCTTACTATGGCTACACCTTC. Amino acid sequence: CASSVEQGPYYGYTF.

The table lists this clone with a count of one. The chain has TRBV5-6 and TRBJ1-1; no clear D. The V gene lost 0 bases and the J gene lost 8 bases, with 5 bases spanning the gap. The CDR3 extends over 11 amino acids. The V gene's germline CDR1 is SGHDT and CDR2 YYEEEE. CDR3 loop: CASSLAREAFF. CDR3 DNA sequence: TGTGCCAGCAGCTTGGCGAGGGAAGCTTTCTTT.

The chain has TRBV11-3 and TRBJ2-1, with 12 bases that match TRBD2. Germline CDR1 and CDR2: SGHNT and YENEEA. V trimming: 5 bases; J trimming: 6 bases; junction bases outside the gene matches: 8. The CDR3 runs 16 residues. CDR3 protein: CASSLLGLAGLNEQFF. CDR3 DNA sequence: TGTGCCAGCAGCCTACTGGGACTAGCGGGCCTCAATGAGCAGTTCTTC.

The CDR3 DNA reads as TGTGCCAGCAGGACAAACCGGGACACTGAAGCTTTCTTT. Its protein is CASRTNRDTEAFF. The gene calls are TRBV6-5 and TRBJ1-1; no clear D. Trimming took off 6 bases at V and 3 bases at J, with 11 bases between the two ends. In germline, CDR1 is MNHEY, CDR2 SVGAGI. The CDR3 spans 13 residues.

The CDR3 here is CASSFPGEGYGYTF. The CDR3 nucleotides are TGTGCCAGCAGCTTCCCGGGGGAAGGGTATGGCTACACCTTC. This chain uses TRBV5-4 with TRBJ1-2; D may be TRBD1 (5 bases). V lost 2 bases and J lost 5, with 13 bases in between. Germline V CDR1 and CDR2: SGHNT, YYREEE (reference sequence). This CDR3 is 14 amino acids long.

A single count supports this clone. The chain has TRBV10-3 and TRBJ2-3; D not resolved. Germline V CDR1 and CDR2: ENHRY, SYGVKD. V was cut by 6 bases and J by 6 bases, with 13 bases left in between. The CDR3 is 13 amino acids. The CDR3 sequence: CAISPPGSDTQYF. The CDR3 bases are TGTGCCATCAGCCCGCCCGGTTCGGATACGCAGTATTTT.

Concerning this clone: One end of the junction fails to match germline, which may point to a read error. The chain couples TRBV7-7 to TRBJ2-6; 8 bases agree with TRBD1. The CDR3 runs 20 residues. Germline V CDR1 and CDR2: SSHAT, FNYEAQ (reference sequence). The CDR3 loop reads CASSFGPVTGADSGANVLTF. The CDR3 DNA sequence: TGTGCTAGCAGCTTCGGCCCCGTGACAGGGGCTGACTCTGGGGCCAACGTCCTGACTTTC.

The rearrangement joins TRBV6-2 or TRBV6-3 to TRBJ2-7, with 8 nucleotides matching TRBD2. After removal of 0 bases from V and 3 bases from J, the junction contained 10 bases not matched to a gene. The CDR3 covers 17 residues. CDR1 MNHEY and CDR2 SVGEGT come from the germline V gene. The CDR3 region has the DNA TGTGCCAGCAGTTACTCGTCCGGGACTAGGCAACTCTACGAGCAGTACTTC. Its protein product is CASSYSSGTRQLYEQYF.

This clone has a single count. This chain joins TRBV19 and TRBJ1-1; 11 nucleotides agree with TRBD1. Trimming removed 6 bases from V and 2 bases from J; junction bases left unmatched: 20. The CDR3 covers 20 residues. The germline gives CDR1 LNHDA, CDR2 SQIVND (reference sequence). The CDR3 reads CASSLRPISGQGARNTEAFF. The CDR3 coding sequence is TGTGCCAGTAGCCTTCGCCCAATAAGTGGACAGGGGGCCCGTAACACTGAAGCTTTCTTT.

This clone was counted only a few times. V is TRBV6-1 and J is TRBJ2-3, with 11 bases matching TRBD2. Trimming removed 6 bases from V and 1 base from J; junction bases left unmatched: 3. Germline CDR1 and CDR2: MNHNS and SASEGT. The CDR3 extends over 15 amino acids. This CDR3 is CASSLSGRGTDTQYF. Here the CDR3 DNA reads TGTGCCAGCAGCCTTAGCGGGAGGGGCACAGATACGCAGTATTTT.

This clone was found a few times. The chain uses TRBV6-5 and TRBJ2-7, with a tentative D call TRBD2 (6 bases). Germline V gene lookup returns CDR1 MNHEY and CDR2 SVGAGI. Trimming took 6 bases from V and 2 from J, leaving 14 bases between them. CDR3 size: 14 residues. CDR3 DNA: TGTGCCAGCAGCGACTTCGGGAGTACCTACGAGCAGTACTTC. This gives the protein CASSDFGSTYEQYF.

The chain combines TRBV28 with TRBJ1-2; 9 bases agree with TRBD1. Germline CDR1 and CDR2: MDHEN and SYDVKM. This CDR3 is 16 amino acids long. V shed 6 bases and J 1 base; nucleotides not matched to a gene: 9. CDR3 region: CASSPQTGGFNYGYTF. The CDR3 nucleotides are TGTGCCAGCAGCCCCCAGACAGGGGGATTTAACTATGGCTACACCTTC.

V and J are TRBV28 and TRBJ1-3; 8 bases line up with TRBD1. The CDR3 has 18 residues. CDR1 and CDR2 (germline): MDHEN, SYDVKM. V was pared by 5 bases and J by 3 bases, with 15 bases of the junction left unmatched. This CDR3 is CASSGSGGRGILGNTIYF. Written as DNA, the CDR3 is TGTGCCAGCAGTGGTTCAGGGGGCCGAGGGATCCTTGGAAACACCATATATTTT.

The rearrangement joins TRBV9 to TRBJ2-3; D perhaps matches TRBD2 (6 bases). Looked up from germline, CDR1 is SGDLS and CDR2 is YYNGEE. The V and J ends lost 4 bases and 2 bases respectively, with 17 bases between them. CDR3 length: 16 amino acids. CDR3 protein: CASSPYLAFLTDTQYF. The DNA of the CDR3 is TGTGCCAGCAGCCCCTATCTAGCGTTCCTCACAGATACGCAGTATTTT.

This clone showed up just once. The chain employs TRBV6-2 or TRBV6-3 and TRBJ2-2; 7 bases are a match to TRBD2. Trimming took 5 bases from V and 1 from J; bases not matched to a gene: 10. Germline V gives CDR1 MNHEY, CDR2 SVGEGT. The CDR3 is made up of 17 amino acids. CDR3 loop: CASSPRIKRENTGELFF. The CDR3 DNA reads TGTGCCAGCAGTCCCCGGATTAAGCGGGAGAACACCGGGGAGCTGTTTTTT.

This clone was seen once. This rearrangement joins TRBV7-2 to TRBJ1-1; no clear D. Germline V gene data show CDR1 as SGHTA and CDR2 as FQGNSA. The CDR3 contains 14 residues. The V end lost 3 bases, the J end lost 1 base, and 9 bases lay between the germline ends. The CDR3, as DNA: TGTGCCAGCAGCTTTAGGACCTGGAACACTGAAGCTTTCTTT. Translating gives CASSFRTWNTEAFF.

CDR3 nucleotide sequence: TGTGCCAGCAGCGTAGAGGCGGGAGACACCGGGGAGCTGTTTTTT. This codes for CASSVEAGDTGELFF. J is TRBJ2-2 and V is TRBV9, with 7 nucleotides matching TRBD2. J lost 3 bases, V lost 0 bases, and 2 bases had no gene match. Germline V gene data show CDR1 as SGDLS and CDR2 as YYNGEE. This CDR3 is 15 amino acids long.

This chain uses TRBV19 with TRBJ1-2, with D possibly being TRBD1 (5 bases). Looked up from germline, CDR1 is LNHDA and CDR2 is SQIVND (reference sequence). This CDR3 spans 14 amino acids. The V end was cut by 2 bases, the J end by 6 bases, with 13 bases between. The CDR3 coding sequence is TGTGCCAGTAGTATAACCGGGGCCAGGGATGGCTACACCTTC. As protein: CASSITGARDGYTF.